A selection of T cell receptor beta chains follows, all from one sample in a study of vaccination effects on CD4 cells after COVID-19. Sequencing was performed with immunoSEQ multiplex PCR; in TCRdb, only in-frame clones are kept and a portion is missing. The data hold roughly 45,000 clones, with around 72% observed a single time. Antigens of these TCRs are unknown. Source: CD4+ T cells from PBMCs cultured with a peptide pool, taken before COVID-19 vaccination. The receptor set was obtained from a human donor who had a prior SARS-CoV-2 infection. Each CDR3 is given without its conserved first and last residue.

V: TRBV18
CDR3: ASSRASGTSGPYEQY

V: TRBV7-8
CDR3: ASSLRRTGTFNYGYT

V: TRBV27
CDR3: ASRVRGLAVYEQY

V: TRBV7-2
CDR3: ASSKDRGREKLF

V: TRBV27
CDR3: ASCATGGHEQY

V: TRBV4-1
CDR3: ASSEAGVRDEKLF

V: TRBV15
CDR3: ATSRGTAATNEKLF

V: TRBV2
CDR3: ASRGVRSNTEAF

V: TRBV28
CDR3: ASSLQGHNSPLH

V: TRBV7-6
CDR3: ASSLGSYTEAF

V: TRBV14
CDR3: ASSQGTWDEQF

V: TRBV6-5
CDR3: ASSPIREGRTQY

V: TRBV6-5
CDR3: ASSPTGGIWPQH

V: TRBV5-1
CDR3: ASSLNGQINTEAF

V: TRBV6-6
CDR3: ASKLRGRGDTQY

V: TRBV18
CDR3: ASSPLIGTGNTEAF

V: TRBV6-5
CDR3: ASSYQGLAVEQY

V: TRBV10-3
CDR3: AISEYPRTGDNEQF

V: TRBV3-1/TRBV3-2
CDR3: ASSQGLAGDNEQF

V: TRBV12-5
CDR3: ASGLLTSRRGQY

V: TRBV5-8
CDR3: ASSLDGTTNEQF

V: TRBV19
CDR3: ASQAKLQGARNQPQH

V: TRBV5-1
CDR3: ASSPLGGSNEKLF

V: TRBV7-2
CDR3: ASSSGGAGDTQY

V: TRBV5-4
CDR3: ASSLLERAQGSYGYT

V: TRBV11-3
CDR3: ASSYRAGGQETQY

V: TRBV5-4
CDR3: ASSIGQGYTGELF

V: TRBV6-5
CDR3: ASSYEASGRGSQF

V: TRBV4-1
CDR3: ASSQVGLALRSGNTIY

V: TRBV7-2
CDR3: ASSLGISYNSPLH

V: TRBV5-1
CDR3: ASSLGQGGRAF

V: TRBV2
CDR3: ASTLVPSAYEQY

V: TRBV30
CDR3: AWSVSGTETQY

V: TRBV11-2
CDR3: ASSLAFSYTEAF

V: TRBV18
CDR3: ASSPNQSDEQF

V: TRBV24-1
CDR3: ATSRDRGTHEETQY

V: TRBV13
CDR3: ASSAGRTAYGYT

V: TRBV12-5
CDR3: ASGLGYSNQPQH

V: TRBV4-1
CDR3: ASSQDPRFQPQH

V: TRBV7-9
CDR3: ASSSGPQTGGYEQY

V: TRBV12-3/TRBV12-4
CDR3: ASSSQSTDTQY

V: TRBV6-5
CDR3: ASKSLGTGLEKLF

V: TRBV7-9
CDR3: ASRSLWTGAGNTIY

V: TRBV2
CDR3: ASSEALRGEKLF

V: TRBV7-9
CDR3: ASSLGAGVDQETQY

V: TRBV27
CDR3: ASSSVGATNEKLF

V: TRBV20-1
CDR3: SASTPTGQNTGELF

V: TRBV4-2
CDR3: ASSRGGNNEQF

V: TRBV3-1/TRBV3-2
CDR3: ASSQAWGENQLF